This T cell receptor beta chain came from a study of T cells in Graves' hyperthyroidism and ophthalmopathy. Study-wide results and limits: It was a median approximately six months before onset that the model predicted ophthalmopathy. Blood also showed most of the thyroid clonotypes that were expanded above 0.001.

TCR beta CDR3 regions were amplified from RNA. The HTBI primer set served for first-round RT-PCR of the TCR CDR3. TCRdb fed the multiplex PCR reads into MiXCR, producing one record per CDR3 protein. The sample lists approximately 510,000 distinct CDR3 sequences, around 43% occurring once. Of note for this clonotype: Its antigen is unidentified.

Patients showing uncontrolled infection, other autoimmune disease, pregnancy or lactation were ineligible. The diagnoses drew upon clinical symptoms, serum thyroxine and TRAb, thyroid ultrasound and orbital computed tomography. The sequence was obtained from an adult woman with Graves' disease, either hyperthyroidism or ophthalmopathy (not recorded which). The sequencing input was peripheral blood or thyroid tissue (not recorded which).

The CDR3 protein is CATYRAHEQYF. CDR3 DNA sequence: TGTGCCACCTACAGGGCCCACGAGCAGTACTTC. The rearrangement joins TRBV25-1 to TRBJ2-7; D may be TRBD1 (6 bases). Germline CDR1 and CDR2: MGHDK and SYGVNS. The CDR3 totals 11 residues. The V end was cut by 10 bases, the J end by 5 bases, with 12 bases between.